Only a few counts were recorded for the clone carrying this T cell receptor (beta chain). This CDR3 comprises 16 residues. V trimming: 5 bases; J trimming: 5 bases; junction bases outside the gene matches: 14. CDR1 SGHTA and CDR2 FQGNSA come from the germline V gene. These data come from a study of blood T cells in healthy people across ages. Together with a sample-barcoded 5' primer, a J-beta primer mix was included in a second PCR lasting about 6 to 12 cycles. Each CDR3 protein is one row after TCRdb ran MiXCR on the 5' RACE reads. This sample has 1.5 million to 1.8 million distinct CDR3 sequences, with 35% to 45% found just once.

The source of this sequence is a woman younger than 30 in good health. This chain joins TRBV7-2 and TRBJ2-5, with TRBD1 matching over 7 bases. Sample: blood. The CDR3 is CASSQWTGISRETQYF. CDR3 bases: TGTGCCAGCAGCCAGTGGACAGGCATCTCCAGGGAGACCCAGTACTTC.